Reported below is one T cell receptor (beta chain). What it binds is not known. The data were taken from a study of identical twins. General observations from the study: Cross-sectional statistical analysis was relied on for the conclusions, without the same donors being followed. Because invariant MAIT and iNKT cells could be present, zero-insertion analyses could be partly confounded.

This CDR3 spans 15 amino acids. The germline V gene encodes CDR1 MNHNS and CDR2 SASEGT. The V end lost 5 bases, the J end lost 7 bases, and 18 bases lay between the germline ends. TCRdb fed the 5' RACE reads into MiXCR, producing one record per CDR3 protein. The sample lists 450,000 to 500,000 distinct CDR3 sequences; roughly an eighth were seen once. Healthy Caucasian individuals made up all the donors. This sample was shared with a second study, whose subject was yellow fever vaccine responses in identical twins.

The sample consisted of CD4+ T cells sorted from blood. This clonotype was sampled from a woman between 18 and 29 years old in good health. V and J are TRBV6-1 and TRBJ2-1, with D possibly being TRBD2 (6 bases). The CDR3 DNA is TGTGCCAGCAGTCCATCCCCGGGGGAGTTTAATGAGCAGTTCTTC. This sequence encodes CASSPSPGEFNEQFF.